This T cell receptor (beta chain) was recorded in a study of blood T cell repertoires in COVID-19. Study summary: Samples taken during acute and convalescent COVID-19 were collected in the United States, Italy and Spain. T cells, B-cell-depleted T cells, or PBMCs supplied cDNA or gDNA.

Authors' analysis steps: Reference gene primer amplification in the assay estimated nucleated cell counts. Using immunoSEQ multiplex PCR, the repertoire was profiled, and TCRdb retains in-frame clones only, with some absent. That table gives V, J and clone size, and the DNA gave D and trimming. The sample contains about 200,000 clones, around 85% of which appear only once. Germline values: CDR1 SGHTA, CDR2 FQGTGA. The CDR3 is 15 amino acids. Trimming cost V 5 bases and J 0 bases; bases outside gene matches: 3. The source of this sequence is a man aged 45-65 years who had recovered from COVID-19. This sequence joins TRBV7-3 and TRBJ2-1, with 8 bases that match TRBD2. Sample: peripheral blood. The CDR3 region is CASSQSGGSYNEQFF. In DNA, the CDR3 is TGTGCCAGCAGCCAGAGCGGGGGCTCCTACAATGAGCAGTTCTTC.